One and the same sample provided the 13 T cell receptor beta chains below, sequenced in a study of cytomegalovirus exposure and HLA in healthy donors. PCR involved 60 Vbeta and 13 Jbeta primers. This table comes from immunoSEQ multiplex PCR, and its TCRdb copy is limited to in-frame clones, with some not included. The sample records about 130,000 clones, over 70% being singletons. Source material: PBMCs. The receptors were sampled from a woman between 40 and 50 years old in good health and CMV-seronegative.

V gene TRBV28 combines with J gene TRBJ1-2; no definite D call. Per the germline V gene, CDR1 is MDHEN and CDR2 is SYDVKM. With 2 bases removed from V and 5 bases from J, the gap between germline ends came to 9 bases. CDR3 size: 13 residues. The CDR3 reads CASSLTDRYGYTF. The CDR3 nucleotides are TGTGCCAGCAGTTTAACAGACCGTTATGGCTACACCTTC.

CDR3 residues: CASSPPGQRAYEQYF. The CDR3 DNA sequence: TGTGCCAGCTCACCACCGGGACAGCGAGCCTACGAGCAGTACTTC. The chain carries TRBV18 and TRBJ2-7, with TRBD1 matching 7 bases. Germline CDR1 KGHSH, CDR2 LQKENI. The CDR3 covers 15 residues. The V and J ends lost 0 bases and 2 bases, in that order; junction bases with no gene match: 4. Filled out from reference TRBV18 and TRBJ2-7, the complete variable domain reads NAGVMQNPRHLVRRRGQEARLRCSPMKGHSHVYWYRQLPEEGLKFMVYLQKENIIDESGMPKERFSAEFPKEGPSILRIQQVVRGDSAAYFCASSPPGQRAYEQYFGPGTRLTVT.

The chain combines TRBV7-9 with TRBJ1-1, with TRBD1 identical over 7 bases. The CDR3 spans 14 residues. J lost 3 bases, V lost 5 bases, and 6 bases had no gene match. Germline loops: CDR1 SEHNR, CDR2 FQNEAQ (reference sequence). The CDR3 here is CASSTSGGYTEAFF. CDR3 in DNA: TGTGCCAGCAGCACGTCAGGGGGTTACACTGAAGCTTTCTTT.

The J gene is TRBJ1-5, the V gene TRBV7-2, with D unresolved. Germline V gene lookup returns CDR1 SGHTA and CDR2 FQGNSA. Trimming pared 7 bases from V and 0 bases from J, leaving 13 bases between. The CDR3 length is 15 residues. The CDR3, as DNA: TGTGCCAGCACCTTTGGGCCGAGTAGCAATCAGCCCCAGCATTTT. It encodes CASTFGPSSNQPQHF.

The chain carries TRBV5-4 and TRBJ2-7; 9 positions agree with TRBD1. The CDR3 sequence is 14 residues long. Germline V CDR1 and CDR2: SGHNT, YYREEE (reference sequence). V lost 4 bases and J lost 3; bases outside the gene matches: 5. DNA for the CDR3: TGTGCCAGCAGCAGGGACAGGGTAGGCTACGAGCAGTACTTC. It translates to CASSRDRVGYEQYF. Supplemented by reference TRBV5-4 and TRBJ2-7, the full variable domain reads ETGVTQSPTHLIKTRGQQVTLRCSSQSGHNTVSWYQQALGQGPQFIFQYYREEENGRGNFPPRFSGLQFPNYSSELNVNALELDDSALYLCASSRDRVGYEQYFGPGTRLTVT.

In its sample, this clone was seen once. The chain has TRBV5-4 and TRBJ2-2; 8 nucleotides match TRBD1. CDR1 and CDR2 (germline): SGHNT, YYREEE (reference sequence). This CDR3 is built from 15 residues. V lost 5 bases, J lost 3 bases, and 6 bases stayed unmatched. In DNA form, the CDR3 reads TGTGCCAGCAGTGGACAGGGTCGGCACACCGGGGAGCTGTTTTTT. Translating it yields CASSGQGRHTGELFF.

The chain combines TRBV2 with TRBJ2-3; 9 bases are shared with TRBD1. The CDR3 consists of 15 residues. The J segment lost 6 bases and the V segment lost 4 bases, leaving 8 bases of the junction unmatched. Germline V gives CDR1 SNHLY, CDR2 FYNNEI. The CDR3 bases are TGTGCCAGCAGTGGCCCGGGACAGGGAAGGGATACGCAGTATTTT. Amino acid sequence: CASSGPGQGRDTQYF. Together with reference TRBV2 and TRBJ2-3, the CDR3 gives the full variable domain: EPEVTQTPSHQVTQMGQEVILRCVPISNHLYFYWYRQILGQKVEFLVSFYNNEISEKSEIFDDQFSVERPDGSNFTLKIRSTKLEDSAMYFCASSGPGQGRDTQYFGPGTRLTVL.

The chain has TRBV9 and TRBJ2-5; D is possibly TRBD1 (6 bases). The CDR3 is made up of 17 amino acids. Germline-derived CDR1 and CDR2 are SGDLS and YYNGEE. Trimming removed 2 bases from V and 2 bases from J, with 19 bases in between. The CDR3 bases are TGTGCCAGCAGCGTGGGAACAGGGAAGTTGGGTCAAGAGACCCAGTACTTC. Protein product: CASSVGTGKLGQETQYF.

The sample holds one count of this clone. V is TRBV19 and J is TRBJ1-5; 7 bases agree with TRBD1. Germline V gene lookup returns CDR1 LNHDA and CDR2 SQIVND (reference sequence). CDR3 length: 14 amino acids. V dropped 5 bases and J dropped 7; count of bases not matched to a gene: 8. CDR3 in amino acids: CASSPGGEGQPQHF. CDR3 sequence (DNA): TGTGCCAGTAGTCCAGGGGGAGAGGGGCAGCCCCAGCATTTT.

V is TRBV6-4 and J is TRBJ1-1, with unresolved D. The CDR3 extends over 12 amino acids. Trimming stripped 2 bases from V and 6 bases from J, with 7 bases between. Germline V gene lookup returns CDR1 MRHNA and CDR2 SNTAGT. The CDR3, as DNA: TGTGCCAGCAGTGACAGTGGCTCTGAAGCTTTCTTT. This gives the protein CASSDSGSEAFF.

This chain uses TRBV7-2 with TRBJ2-2, with D perhaps matching TRBD2 (5 bases). This CDR3 spans 16 amino acids. In germline, CDR1 is SGHTA, CDR2 FQGNSA. Trimming removed 5 bases at V and 0 bases at J, with 13 bases between. CDR3: CASSLMSGPNTGELFF. DNA of the CDR3: TGTGCCAGCAGCCTTATGAGCGGACCGAACACCGGGGAGCTGTTTTTT. The full variable domain, rest sourced from reference TRBV7-2 and TRBJ2-2, is GAGVSQSPSNKVTEKGKDVELRCDPISGHTALYWYRQSLGQGLEFLIYFQGNSAPDKSGLPSDRFSAERTGGSVSTLTIQRTQQEDSAVYLCASSLMSGPNTGELFFGEGSRLTVL.

The V call is TRBV5-1, the J call TRBJ1-1; possibly TRBD1 for D (6 bases). The CDR3 runs 13 residues. Trimming removed 4 bases at V and 3 bases at J, with 10 bases between. Per germline, CDR1 SGHRS and CDR2 YFSETQ. The CDR3 reads CASSHRDYTEAFF. The CDR3 DNA follows: TGCGCCAGCAGCCACAGGGATTACACTGAAGCTTTCTTT.

The rearrangement uses TRBV27 and TRBJ1-4; no definite D call. Deletions cut 2 bases from V and 13 bases from J, with 14 bases between. The CDR3 runs to 13 residues. The germline V gene has CDR1 MNHEY and CDR2 SMNVEV (reference sequence). This CDR3 reads CASSLADPRRLFF. The DNA of the CDR3 is TGTGCCAGCAGTTTAGCCGACCCGAGGCGACTGTTTTTT.